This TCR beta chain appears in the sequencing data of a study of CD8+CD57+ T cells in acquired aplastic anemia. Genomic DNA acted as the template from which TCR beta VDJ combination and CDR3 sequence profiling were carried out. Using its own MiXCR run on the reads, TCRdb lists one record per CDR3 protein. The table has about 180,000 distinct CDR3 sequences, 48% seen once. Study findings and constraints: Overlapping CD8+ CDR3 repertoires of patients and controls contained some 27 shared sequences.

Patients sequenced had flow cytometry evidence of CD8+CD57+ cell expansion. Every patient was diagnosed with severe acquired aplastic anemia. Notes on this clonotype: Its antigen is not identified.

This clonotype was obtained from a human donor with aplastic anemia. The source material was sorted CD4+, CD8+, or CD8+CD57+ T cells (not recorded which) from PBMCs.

CDR3 sequence (DNA): TGTGCCAGCAGCTTACCCTGGACAGGGGTTGAAGCTTTCTTT. Its translation is CASSLPWTGVEAFF. The V gene is TRBV7-9, the J gene TRBJ1-1; TRBD1 matches 9 bases. V was clipped by 2 bases and J by 7 bases; unmatched bases: 5. This CDR3 is built from 14 residues. Germline CDR1 SEHNR, CDR2 FQNEAQ (reference sequence). Filled out from reference TRBV7-9 and TRBJ1-1, the complete variable domain reads DTGVSQNPRHKITKRGQNVTFRCDPISEHNRLYWYRQTLGQGPEFLTYFQNEAQLEKSRLLSDRFSAERPKGSFSTLEIQRTEQGDSAMYLCASSLPWTGVEAFFGQGTRLTVV.